A single sample is the source of the 22 T cell receptor beta chains below, sequenced in a study of OX40 agonist ivuxolimab in advanced cancers. Only in-frame clones appear in the TCRdb table, and some are missing; sequencing was by immunoSEQ multiplex PCR. The table lists roughly 41,000 clones, around nine tenths of them singletons, with about an eighth in the top ten. The source material was CD4+ or CD8+ T cells sorted from blood, sampled in a trial of the OX40 agonist ivuxolimab. The receptors here all came from an adult with an advanced solid tumor such as melanoma, head and neck, liver or kidney cancer.

The chain links TRBV7-3 to TRBJ2-1; 7 positions agree with TRBD1. In germline, CDR1 is SGHTA, CDR2 FQGTGA. This CDR3 is built from 15 residues. V lost 0 bases to trimming and J lost 8 bases; unmatched junction nucleotides: 7. DNA of the CDR3: TGTGCCAGCAGCTTAACTGAGGGGGCCGCACATGAGCAGTTCTTC. Translating it yields CASSLTEGAAHEQFF. Supplemented by reference TRBV7-3 and TRBJ2-1, the full variable domain reads GAGVSQTPSNKVTEKGKYVELRCDPISGHTALYWYRQSLGQGPEFLIYFQGTGAADDSGLPNDRFFAVRPEGSVSTLKIQRTERGDSAVYLCASSLTEGAAHEQFFGPGTRLTVL.

CDR3 bases: TGTGCCAGTAGTCCCGACAGGCCAGTCAGGGGTGGGCCCCAGCATTTT. Its translation: CASSPDRPVRGGPQHF. The genes are TRBV19 and TRBJ1-5, with D perhaps TRBD1 (6 bases). Germline CDR1 and CDR2: LNHDA and SQIVND (reference sequence). V dropped 5 bases and J dropped 9 bases, with 23 bases sitting between them. The CDR3 consists of 16 residues.

This chain's CDR3 is CASSQEFGQETQYF. Here the CDR3 DNA reads TGTGCCAGCAGCCAAGAGTTCGGGCAAGAGACCCAGTACTTC. This chain connects TRBV14 to TRBJ2-5; no definite D call. The CDR3 covers 14 residues. V was trimmed by 0 bases and J by 2 bases, leaving 7 bases between them. Germline V gene sequence: CDR1 SGHDN, CDR2 FVKESK.

Concerning this clone: At one end, the junction sequence differs from germline, possibly due to a read error. This chain connects TRBV7-7 to TRBJ2-2; 7 bases map to TRBD2. The CDR3 loop spans 16 amino acids. Germline-derived CDR1 and CDR2 are SSHAT and FNYEAQ (reference sequence). The DNA for the CDR3 is TGTGCTAGCAGCCCGGCAGGGAGGGTCGGACCCGGGGAGCTGTTTTTT. Translated: CASSPAGRVGPGELFF.

This chain connects TRBV6-1 to TRBJ2-7; D unresolved. Germline values: CDR1 MNHNS, CDR2 SASEGT. The V and J ends lost 5 bases and 6 bases respectively, with 11 bases between them. The CDR3 sequence is 12 residues long. The CDR3 coding sequence is TGTGCCAGCAGTCAGAACGGGCCCGAGCAGTACTTC. It yields the protein CASSQNGPEQYF.

The genes are TRBV19 and TRBJ1-4, with 7 bases lining up with TRBD1. The germline gives CDR1 LNHDA, CDR2 SQIVND (reference sequence). Unmatched junction bases numbered 4, after V lost 4 bases and J lost 2 bases. The CDR3 has 15 residues. CDR3 bases: TGTGCCAGTAGTACCTCAGGGGGGACTAATGAAAAACTGTTTTTT. Translated, it gives CASSTSGGTNEKLFF. The full variable domain, in which reference TRBV19 and TRBJ1-4 provide the parts outside the CDR3, is DGGITQSPKYLFRKEGQNVTLSCEQNLNHDAMYWYRQDPGQGLRLIYYSQIVNDFQKGDIAEGYSVSREKKESFPLTVTSAQKNPTAFYLCASSTSGGTNEKLFFGSGTQLSVL.

The chain joins TRBV5-5 to TRBJ2-2, with unresolved D. Germline assignment: CDR1 SGHKS and CDR2 YYEKEE (reference sequence). Trimming took 2 bases from V and 0 from J, leaving 14 bases between them. The CDR3 is made up of 17 amino acids. The CDR3 coding sequence is TGTGCCAGCAGCTTTCTGGTCCACCTTTCGAACACCGGGGAGCTGTTTTTT. This encodes CASSFLVHLSNTGELFF.

The CDR3 protein is CASSLVAARDNQPQHF. In nucleotides, the CDR3 is TGTGCCAGCAGCTTAGTAGCAGCCAGGGACAATCAGCCCCAGCATTTT. The J gene is TRBJ1-5, the V gene TRBV7-6, with D possibly TRBD1 on 5 matching bases. The germline V and J ends were trimmed by 1 base and 3 bases, with 13 bases remaining between them. The CDR3 is 16 residues long. Looked up from germline, CDR1 is SGHVS and CDR2 is FNYEAQ.

CDR3: CASSLWGGSQETQYF. The DNA of the CDR3 is TGTGCCAGCTCTCTTTGGGGAGGGTCCCAAGAGACCCAGTACTTC. V usage is TRBV7-2 and J usage is TRBJ2-5; 7 bases map to TRBD2. Germline V gene sequence: CDR1 SGHTA, CDR2 FQGNSA. V lost 8 bases and J lost 1; bases outside the gene matches: 10. The CDR3 is 15 amino acids.

The V gene is TRBV11-2, the J gene TRBJ2-7, with D possibly matching TRBD1 (6 bases). CDR3 length: 14 residues. CDR1 is SGHAT, CDR2 FQNNGV, per germline. Trimming took 0 bases from V and 1 from J, leaving 7 bases between them. Here the CDR3 reads CASSLEGASYEQYF. The DNA of the CDR3 is TGTGCCAGCAGCTTAGAGGGGGCTTCCTACGAGCAGTACTTC.

The chain has TRBV13 and TRBJ2-4; 10 bases match TRBD2. After removal of 5 bases from V and 3 bases from J, the junction contained 10 bases not matched to a gene. The V gene's germline CDR1 is PRHDT and CDR2 FYEKMQ (reference sequence). This CDR3 has 17 amino acids. CDR3 amino acids: CASSSRTSGLVKNIQYF. The CDR3 DNA is TGTGCCAGCAGCAGCCGGACTAGCGGATTGGTCAAAAACATTCAGTACTTC. Supplemented by reference TRBV13 and TRBJ2-4, the full variable domain reads AAGVIQSPRHLIKEKRETATLKCYPIPRHDTVYWYQQGPGQDPQFLISFYEKMQSDKGSIPDRFSAQQFSDYHSELNMSSLELGDSALYFCASSSRTSGLVKNIQYFGAGTRLSVL.

The chain uses TRBV27 and TRBJ2-7, with no clear D. CDR1 is MNHEY and CDR2 is SMNVEV in the germline V gene (reference sequence). The V and J ends lost 4 bases and 3 bases respectively, with 7 bases between them. The CDR3 covers 12 residues. In nucleotides, the CDR3 is TGTGCCAGCAGTTCGTCCTACTACGAGCAGTACTTC. This translates into CASSSSYYEQYF.

The chain has TRBV25-1 and TRBJ2-7; 7 bases align to TRBD2. J was trimmed by 2 bases and V by 5 bases; bases with no gene match: 6. From germline, CDR1 is MGHDK and CDR2 SYGVNS. The CDR3 has 14 residues. This chain's CDR3 is CASSPSGATYEQYF. The DNA of the CDR3 is TGTGCCAGCAGTCCAAGCGGGGCCACCTACGAGCAGTACTTC.

The CDR3 sequence is CSALQGVEDGYTF. DNA for the CDR3: TGCAGCGCTTTACAGGGGGTTGAAGATGGCTACACCTTC. This chain connects TRBV29-1 to TRBJ1-2; TRBD1 matches at 8 bases. Germline V gene sequence: CDR1 SQVTM, CDR2 ANQGSEA. The CDR3 has 13 residues. With V trimmed by 7 bases and J by 6 bases, 10 bases remained unmatched.

The rearrangement joins TRBV19 to TRBJ2-7, with 8 positions matching TRBD2. There are 13 residues in the CDR3. The ends lost 4 bases at V and 6 bases at J; junction bases unmatched: 5. CDR1 is LNHDA, CDR2 SQIVND, per germline (reference sequence). The CDR3 DNA reads TGTGCCAGTAGTACCGGGACTAGTGCCGAGCAGTACTTC. Encoded protein: CASSTGTSAEQYF.

The chain carries TRBV10-3 and TRBJ1-1; TRBD1 matches 7 bases. The CDR3 loop spans 14 amino acids. CDR1 and CDR2 (germline): ENHRY, SYGVKD. Trimming removed 0 bases from V and 4 bases from J; junction bases left unmatched: 2. CDR3 residues: CAISESKGATEAFF. The CDR3 DNA reads as TGTGCCATCAGTGAGTCGAAGGGGGCCACTGAAGCTTTCTTT.

The genes are TRBV5-8 and TRBJ2-7; 11 positions match TRBD1. The V segment lost 8 bases and the J segment 3 bases; nucleotides outside the gene matches: 10. Germline V gene sequence: CDR1 SGHTS, CDR2 YDEGEE. The CDR3 extends over 15 amino acids. CDR3 nucleotides: TGTGCCAGAACCGGGACAGGGGGTGTTAACTACGAGCAGTACTTC. Encoded protein: CARTGTGGVNYEQYF.

This clone was counted only a few times. V gene TRBV6-1 combines with J gene TRBJ2-1; 9 nucleotides align to TRBD1. V was clipped by 2 bases and J by 4 bases; unmatched bases: 3. Germline loops: CDR1 MNHNS, CDR2 SASEGT. The CDR3 spans 15 residues. This CDR3 is CASSERDRAYNEQFF. The CDR3 region has the DNA TGTGCCAGCAGTGAAAGGGACAGGGCTTACAATGAGCAGTTCTTC.

The chain employs TRBV7-6 and TRBJ1-1; D might be TRBD1 (6 bases). V shed 2 bases and J shed 0 bases, with 10 bases lying between them. Per germline, CDR1 SGHVS and CDR2 FNYEAQ. CDR3 length: 15 amino acids. CDR3 nucleotide sequence: TGTGCCAGCAGCTTACCAGGACAGATGAACACTGAAGCTTTCTTT. Translated: CASSLPGQMNTEAFF.

The rearrangement uses TRBV29-1 and TRBJ2-5; D might be TRBD1 or TRBD2, each matching 5 bases. The CDR3 covers 11 residues. Germline V gene lookup returns CDR1 SQVTM and CDR2 ANQGSEA. V dropped 4 bases and J dropped 9 bases, with 12 bases sitting between them. CDR3 in amino acids: CSVAGLLAQYF. The CDR3 DNA is TGCAGCGTTGCGGGGCTTTTGGCCCAGTACTTC.

The chain links TRBV9 to TRBJ2-7; 7 bases are shared with TRBD1. Germline CDR1 reads SGDLS; CDR2 reads YYNGEE. CDR3 length equals 14 residues. J was trimmed by 5 bases and V by 2 bases; bases with no gene match: 7. The CDR3 bases are TGTGCCAGCAGCGTGACAGGGAGTCCTCACGAGCAGTACTTC. Translated: CASSVTGSPHEQYF.

The rearrangement uses TRBV7-9 and TRBJ2-1, with a weak D call TRBD2 (7 bases). CDR1 and CDR2 (germline): SEHNR, FQNEAQ (reference sequence). CDR3 length: 14 residues. Between the trimmed V and J ends, which lost 5 bases and 6 bases, there was a span of 14 bases. Here the CDR3 DNA reads TGTGCCAGCAGCCGTGGGGGGGCCGTCAATGAGCAGTTCTTC. This gives the protein CASSRGGAVNEQFF.